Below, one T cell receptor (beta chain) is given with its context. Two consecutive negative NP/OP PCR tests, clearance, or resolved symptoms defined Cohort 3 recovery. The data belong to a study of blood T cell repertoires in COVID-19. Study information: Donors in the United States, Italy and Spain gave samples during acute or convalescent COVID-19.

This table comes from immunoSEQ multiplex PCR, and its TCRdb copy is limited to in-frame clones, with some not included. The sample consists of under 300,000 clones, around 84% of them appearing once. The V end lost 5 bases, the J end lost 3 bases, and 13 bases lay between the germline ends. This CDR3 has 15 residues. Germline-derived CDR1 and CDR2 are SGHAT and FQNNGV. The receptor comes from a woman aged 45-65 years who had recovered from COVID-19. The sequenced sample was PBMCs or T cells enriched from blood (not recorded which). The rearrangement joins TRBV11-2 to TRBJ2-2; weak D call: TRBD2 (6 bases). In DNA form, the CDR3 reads TGTGCCAGCAGCCGAGGTAGCGGCTACACCGGGGAGCTGTTTTTT. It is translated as CASSRGSGYTGELFF. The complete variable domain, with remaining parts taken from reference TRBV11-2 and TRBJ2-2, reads EAGVAQSPRYKIIEKRQSVAFWCNPISGHATLYWYQQILGQGPKLLIQFQNNGVVDDSQLPKDRFSAERLKGVDSTLKIQPAKLEDSAVYLCASSRGSGYTGELFFGEGSRLTVL.